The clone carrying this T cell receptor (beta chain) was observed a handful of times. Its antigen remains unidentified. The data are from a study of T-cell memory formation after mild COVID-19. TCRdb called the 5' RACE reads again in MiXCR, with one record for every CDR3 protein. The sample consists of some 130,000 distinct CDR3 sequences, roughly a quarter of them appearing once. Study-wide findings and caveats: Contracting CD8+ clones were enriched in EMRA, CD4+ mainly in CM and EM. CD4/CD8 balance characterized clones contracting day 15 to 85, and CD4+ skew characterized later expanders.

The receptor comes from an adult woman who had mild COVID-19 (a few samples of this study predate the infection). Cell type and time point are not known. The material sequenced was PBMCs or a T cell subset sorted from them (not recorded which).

CDR3 nucleotide sequence: TGTGCCACGAGGACAGGCAATGAGCAGTTCTTC. It encodes CATRTGNEQFF. V and J are TRBV6-1 and TRBJ2-1, with 7 nucleotides matching TRBD1. V shed 10 bases and J 6 bases; nucleotides not matched to a gene: 3. The germline V gene encodes CDR1 MNHNS and CDR2 SASEGT. The length of the CDR3 is 11 residues.